The clone carrying this T cell receptor beta chain was detected only a few times. Its antigen remains unknown. The sample is drawn from a study of early T cells in non-severe SARS-CoV-2 infection. The library protocol tagged individual cDNA molecules with unique molecular identifiers. One entry per CDR3 protein, called by TCRdb with MiXCR from the 5' RACE reads. The sample contains fewer than 60,000 distinct CDR3 sequences, around a tenth of which appear only once. Study-wide results and caveats: Clonotype matching in VDJdb favored anti-spike CD8 responses and did not capture private and CD4 specificities.

This CDR3 spans 14 amino acids. The germline V and J ends were trimmed by 0 bases and 13 bases, with 20 bases remaining between them. CDR1 is SGHRS and CDR2 is YFSETQ in the germline V gene. The receptor was isolated from an adult who was a healthcare worker with PCR-confirmed SARS-CoV-2 infection or an uninfected control (not recorded which). The sample was whole blood, taken at baseline. This sequence joins TRBV5-1 and TRBJ2-7; the D gene could be TRBD1 or TRBD2 (6 bases each). The CDR3: CASSLAPTGGTSYF. The CDR3 DNA reads TGCGCCAGCAGCTTGGCCCCGACAGGTGGGACTTCTTACTTC.